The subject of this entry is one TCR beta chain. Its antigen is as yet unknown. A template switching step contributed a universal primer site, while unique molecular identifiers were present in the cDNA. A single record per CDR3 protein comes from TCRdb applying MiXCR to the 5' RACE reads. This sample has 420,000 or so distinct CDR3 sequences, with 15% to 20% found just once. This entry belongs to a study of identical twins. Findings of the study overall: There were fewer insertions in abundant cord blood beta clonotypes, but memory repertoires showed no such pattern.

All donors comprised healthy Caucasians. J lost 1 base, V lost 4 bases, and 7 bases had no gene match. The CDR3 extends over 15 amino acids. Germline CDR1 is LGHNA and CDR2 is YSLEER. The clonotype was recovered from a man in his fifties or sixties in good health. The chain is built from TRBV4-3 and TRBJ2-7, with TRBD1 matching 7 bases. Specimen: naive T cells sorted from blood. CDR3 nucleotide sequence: TGCGCCAGCAGCCGAACAGGGGCTCTATCCTACGAGCAGTACTTC. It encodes CASSRTGALSYEQYF.